The source of this TCR beta chain is a study of shared clonotypes between healthy human individuals. Whole-study context: Aged between 18 and 49, the donors were two women and a few men.

Study-level points and caveats: What rarefaction showed was incomplete sorted-subset sequencing despite large depth.

CDR3 length: 17 amino acids. Remarks on this clone: What it binds is unknown.

CD8 memory merged CD45RO+ with CCR7-negative CD45RA+ TemRA cells. At the deep level, the assay was run. The protocol was immunoSEQ multiplex PCR, while the TCRdb copy is restricted to in-frame clones and leaves out a portion. Of about 110,000 clones listed, over 65% are singletons. The V gene is TRBV12-2, the J gene TRBJ2-3; no DNA check was done on the table's D call, TRBD2. TRBV12-2 is a pseudogene locus. The sequence was obtained from a woman between 25 and 40 years old in good health. Sequencing was carried out using memory CD8+ T cells sorted from blood. The subset: CD45RO+ cells pooled with CCR7-negative TemRA cells. As DNA, the CDR3 is TGTGCAAGTCGCTTTAGGGGGACTAGTGAGTCCCCAGATACGCAGTATTTT. Amino acids: CASRFRGTSESPDTQYF.